One sample yielded the 5 T cell receptor beta chains listed below, sequenced in a study of T-cell reconstitution after alpha-beta-depleted transplantation in children (TCRdb year 2016). Libraries were made using PCR. TCRdb names Illumina HiSeq 2500 as the instrument used. TCR libraries were prepared with molecular barcoding, using unique molecular identifiers to normalize TCRbeta repertoire quantification. TCRdb handled the public reads itself, with Q25 trimming in fastp and clone calling in MiXCR, and kept productive beta chains. Every distinct CDR3 protein forms one entry, paired with its most common genes and DNA. Within this sample are about 640,000 distinct CDR3 sequences, with roughly 13% of them counted one time only. The ten largest account for over 2% of the sample. This sample's treatment or condition label indicates: allogeneic hematopoietic cell transplantation with graft depleted of TCRalphabeta T cells and CD19 B cells.

Source: PBMCs, mostly from graft donor cells, taken 360 days after TCRalphabeta/CD19-depleted stem cell transplant. These receptor sequences come from a male patient between 10 and 17 years old who had a stem cell transplant for acute myeloid leukemia, so the T cells may come from the graft donor.

This clonotype was counted a few times. The chain couples TRBV7-3 to TRBJ2-1, with D perhaps TRBD1 (6 bases). Trimming removed 6 bases from V and 8 bases from J, with 17 bases in between. This CDR3 contains 14 residues. Looked up from germline, CDR1 is SGHTA and CDR2 is FQGTGA. CDR3 sequence (DNA): TGTGCCAGCAGTCATCTCGACAGGTGGGATGAGCAGTTCTTC. It specifies CASSHLDRWDEQFF.

This clonotype was seen at least ten times. V usage is TRBV7-9 and J usage is TRBJ2-7; unclear D gene. Per germline, CDR1 SEHNR and CDR2 FQNEAQ (reference sequence). V shed 1 base and J shed 5 bases, with 6 bases lying between them. The CDR3 contains 12 residues. The CDR3 spells CASSLELNEQYF. DNA of the CDR3: TGTGCCAGCAGCTTAGAACTCAACGAGCAGTACTTC.

The chain links TRBV18 to TRBJ2-5; D is unresolved. Deletions cut 3 bases from V and 0 bases from J, with 5 bases between. This CDR3 is built from 13 residues. The germline V gene encodes CDR1 KGHSH and CDR2 LQKENI. Here the CDR3 reads CASSPGYQETQYF. CDR3 bases: TGTGCCAGCTCACCGGGGTACCAAGAGACCCAGTACTTC. Together with reference TRBV18 and TRBJ2-5, the CDR3 gives the full variable domain: NAGVMQNPRHLVRRRGQEARLRCSPMKGHSHVYWYRQLPEEGLKFMVYLQKENIIDESGMPKERFSAEFPKEGPSILRIQQVVRGDSAAYFCASSPGYQETQYFGPGTRLLVL.

A few counts support this clonotype. V usage is TRBV4-3 and J usage is TRBJ1-5; 8 nucleotides agree with TRBD1. The germline V gene encodes CDR1 LGHNA and CDR2 YSLEER. This CDR3 is built from 17 residues. After removal of 1 base from V and 2 bases from J, the junction contained 7 bases not matched to a gene. In nucleotides, the CDR3 is TGCGCCAGCAGCCAAGGGGGACAGGAAGGGCGCAATCAGCCCCAGCATTTT. Translated: CASSQGGQEGRNQPQHF.

This clonotype was observed a few times. This chain joins TRBV28 and TRBJ2-7; 10 nucleotides line up with TRBD1. There are 14 residues in the CDR3. The junction had 6 bases not matched to a gene; V was cut back by 6 bases and J by 4 bases. Germline-derived CDR1 and CDR2 are MDHEN and SYDVKM. CDR3 nucleotide sequence: TGTGCCAGCAGGTCCGACAGGGGGCGATACGAGCAGTACTTC. Protein sequence: CASRSDRGRYEQYF.